Each of the 32 T cell receptor beta chains below was sequenced from the same sample in a study of response to subunit inactivated influenza vaccine. TCRdb used MiXCR to reprocess the RT-PCR reads, holding one entry per CDR3 protein. Seen here are about 780,000 distinct CDR3 sequences, about a fifth observed once, and the top ten hold 9.5% to 13%. The specimen was PBMCs from blood, collected roughly 5 days after vaccination. Receptors were obtained from a middle-aged man who received an inactivated influenza vaccine.

The chain links TRBV9 to TRBJ1-1; tentatively, D is TRBD1 (6 bases). CDR1 and CDR2 from the germline V gene are SGDLS and YYNGEE. With 0 bases removed from V and 7 bases from J, the gap between germline ends came to 10 bases. This CDR3 is 13 amino acids long. The CDR3 spells CASSVAVGGEAFF. CDR3 nucleotide sequence: TGTGCCAGCAGCGTAGCCGTAGGGGGTGAAGCTTTCTTT.

The CDR3 DNA reads as TGTGCCAGCAGCTTTTCTAGCGGGGGGCCCCTTAGCACAGATACGCAGTATTTT. This codes for CASSFSSGGPLSTDTQYF. The chain recombines TRBV11-2 with TRBJ2-3; 11 bases align to TRBD2. Germline V gene lookup returns CDR1 SGHAT and CDR2 FQNNGV. The length of the CDR3 is 18 residues. The trim removed 3 bases at V and 0 bases at J, leaving 8 bases unmatched.

This clonotype was seen only once. Possible read error: a much larger clone is one base away. The genes are TRBV6-5 and TRBJ2-2, with D possibly matching TRBD1 (6 bases). The CDR3 covers 15 residues. CDR1 and CDR2 (germline): MNHEY, SVGAGI. CDR3 in DNA: TGTGCCATCAGTTACGCGACAGGCAACACCGGGGAGCTGTTTTTT. It encodes CAISYATGNTGELFF.

This chain joins TRBV27 and TRBJ1-6, with 7 positions matching TRBD1. Germline CDR1 MNHEY, CDR2 SMNVEV (reference sequence). The CDR3 extends over 15 amino acids. The junction had 9 bases not matched to a gene; V was cut back by 6 bases and J by 7 bases. The CDR3 region is CASSPLGQRNSPLHF. The CDR3 DNA follows: TGTGCCAGCAGCCCTTTGGGACAGCGAAATTCACCCCTCCACTTT.

The chain joins TRBV29-1 to TRBJ2-1; D may be TRBD2 (5 bases). CDR3 length: 20 residues. Germline CDR1 and CDR2: SQVTM and ANQGSEA. The germline V and J ends were trimmed by 8 bases and 6 bases, with 38 bases remaining between them. The CDR3 sequence: CSIQAPPGIVGVPAGNEQFF. In nucleotides, the CDR3 is TGCAGCATACAAGCGCCTCCCGGAATAGTGGGCGTCCCGGCGGGCAATGAGCAGTTCTTC.

This clonotype was observed once. The chain carries TRBV29-1 and TRBJ2-3; 8 bases fit TRBD1. This CDR3 contains 14 residues. CDR1 and CDR2 (germline): SQVTM, ANQGSEA. Trimming took 7 bases from V and 5 from J; bases not matched to a gene: 11. The CDR3 DNA follows: TGCAGCGCAACTACAGGGGGGTCCGGAGATACGCAGTATTTT. Translation: CSATTGGSGDTQYF.

This clonotype has only a few counts. J is TRBJ2-1 and V is TRBV10-3; 7 nucleotides line up with TRBD1. Germline V lookup: CDR1 ENHRY, CDR2 SYGVKD. This CDR3 comprises 16 residues. Trimming cost V 2 bases and J 8 bases; bases outside gene matches: 12. The CDR3 spells CAISEPFNDRAYEQFF. CDR3 DNA: TGTGCCATCAGTGAGCCTTTCAACGACAGGGCCTATGAGCAGTTCTTC.

V and J are TRBV29-1 and TRBJ2-7, with TRBD1 matching over 8 bases. CDR1 and CDR2 from the germline V gene are SQVTM and ANQGSEA. V trimming: 6 bases; J trimming: 0 bases; junction bases outside the gene matches: 4. CDR3 length: 13 residues. CDR3 loop: CSVRTGSSYEQYF. CDR3 nucleotides: TGCAGCGTGAGGACAGGGTCCTCCTACGAGCAGTACTTC.

Regarding this clonotype: At one end, the junction sequence differs from germline, possibly due to a read error. The V and J genes are TRBV11-2 and TRBJ1-2; TRBD1 agrees at 9 bases. CDR3 length: 16 residues. Germline V CDR1 and CDR2: SGHAT, FQNNGV. This chain's CDR3 is CAISPGQGAGNYGYTF. For the CDR3, the DNA is TGTGCCATCAGCCCGGGACAGGGCGCGGGGAACTATGGCTACACCTTC. Supplemented by reference TRBV11-2 and TRBJ1-2, the full variable domain reads EAGVAQSPRYKIIEKRQSVAFWCNPISGHATLYWYQQILGQGPKLLIQFQNNGVVDDSQLPKDRFSAERLKGVDSTLKIQPAKLEDSAVYLCAISPGQGAGNYGYTFGSGTRLTVV.

CDR3 amino acids: CASSPTGTPLHF. As DNA, the CDR3 is TGTGCCAGCAGCCCTACAGGGACACCCCTCCACTTT. The chain uses TRBV3-1 and TRBJ1-6, with D maybe TRBD1 (6 bases). Germline V gene data show CDR1 as LGHDT and CDR2 as YNNKEL (reference sequence). There are 12 residues in the CDR3. Trimming took off 4 bases at V and 11 bases at J, with 9 bases between the two ends. The entire variable domain, with the rest obtained from reference TRBV3-1 and TRBJ1-6, is as follows: DTAVSQTPKYLVTQMGNDKSIKCEQNLGHDTMYWYKQDSKKFLKIMFSYNNKELIINETVPNRFSPKSPDKAHLNLHINSLELGDSAVYFCASSPTGTPLHFGNGTRLTVT.

The gene calls are TRBV7-2 and TRBJ2-2; D perhaps matches TRBD1 (5 bases). Germline V lookup: CDR1 SGHTA, CDR2 FQGNSA. CDR3 length equals 12 residues. Trimming stripped 5 bases from V and 6 bases from J, with 7 bases between. The CDR3 DNA follows: TGTGCCAGCAGCGACAGTCCCGGGGAGCTGTTTTTT. Translation: CASSDSPGELFF.

This clonotype appeared a few times. The gene calls are TRBV20-1 and TRBJ2-3; 8 nucleotides align to TRBD2. V shed 1 base, J shed 3 bases, and the junction held 9 bases outside the gene matches. From germline, CDR1 is DFQATT and CDR2 SNEGSKA (reference sequence). The CDR3 loop spans 16 amino acids. The CDR3 DNA sequence: TGCAGTGCTAGAGGTGTAGTAGCGGGGCTAACAGATACGCAGTATTTT. Its translation: CSARGVVAGLTDTQYF.

This clonotype was picked up a small number of times. The chain is built from TRBV9 and TRBJ1-3; maybe TRBD1 (6 bases). The CDR3 has 15 amino acids. Trimming stripped 0 bases from V and 4 bases from J, with 11 bases between. Germline V CDR1 and CDR2: SGDLS, YYNGEE. CDR3 DNA: TGTGCCAGCAGCGTAGAGGGGGGGCGAGGAAACACCATATATTTT. Its protein product is CASSVEGGRGNTIYF.

V gene TRBV10-3 combines with J gene TRBJ1-5; no definite D call. The CDR3 has 13 residues. V was trimmed by 8 bases and J by 5 bases, leaving 13 bases between them. Germline CDR1 and CDR2: ENHRY and SYGVKD. CDR3 in amino acids: CAIATGVDQPQHF. CDR3 nucleotide sequence: TGTGCCATCGCGACGGGTGTCGATCAGCCCCAGCATTTT.

In its sample, this clonotype was seen a few times. The DNA of the CDR3 is TGTGCCAGCAGCAAGGGACAGGGGGCTGGGGCCAACGTCCTGACTTTC. It encodes CASSKGQGAGANVLTF. V usage is TRBV9 and J usage is TRBJ2-6; 11 bases are shared with TRBD1. The germline V gene encodes CDR1 SGDLS and CDR2 YYNGEE. The CDR3 runs to 16 residues. Trimming took 4 bases from V and 2 from J; bases not matched to a gene: 2. Full variable domain (rest looked up from reference TRBV9 and TRBJ2-6): DSGVTQTPKHLITATGQRVTLRCSPRSGDLSVYWYQQSLDQGLQFLIQYYNGEERAKGNILERFSAQQFPDLHSELNLSSLELGDSALYFCASSKGQGAGANVLTFGAGSRLTVL.

This clonotype has just one count. The chain employs TRBV6-1 and TRBJ2-1, with D unresolved. The CDR3 covers 11 residues. Trimming removed 7 bases at V and 5 bases at J, with 6 bases between. From germline, CDR1 is MNHNS and CDR2 SASEGT. The CDR3 region has the DNA TGTGCCAGCATCAGAAACAATGAGCAGTTCTTC. Translated: CASIRNNEQFF.

The chain couples TRBV12-3 or TRBV12-4 to TRBJ2-2, with 9 nucleotides matching TRBD2. This CDR3 contains 17 residues. V was clipped by 0 bases and J by 3 bases; unmatched bases: 5. Here the CDR3 DNA reads TGTGCCAGCAGTTTAGCGCGGCTAGCGGGGTACACCGGGGAGCTGTTTTTT. Translating it yields CASSLARLAGYTGELFF.

This sequence joins TRBV20-1 and TRBJ2-1, with 8 bases that match TRBD1. The germline gives CDR1 DFQATT, CDR2 SNEGSKA (reference sequence). The V segment lost 2 bases and the J segment 10 bases; nucleotides outside the gene matches: 4. The CDR3 is made up of 12 amino acids. Written as DNA, the CDR3 is TGCAGTGCTAGACAGGGGGCACGGGAGCAGTTCTTC. This encodes CSARQGAREQFF.

The chain recombines TRBV20-1 with TRBJ2-5; 10 bases agree with TRBD2. The CDR3 extends over 14 amino acids. The J segment lost 5 bases and the V segment lost 5 bases, leaving 8 bases of the junction unmatched. Germline V gene data show CDR1 as DFQATT and CDR2 as SNEGSKA (reference sequence). The CDR3 nucleotides are TGCAGTGCTTCTCGACTAGCGGGTAGGGAGACCCAGTACTTC. Its translation: CSASRLAGRETQYF.

Only a few counts were recorded for this clonotype. The chain links TRBV6-2 or TRBV6-3 to TRBJ2-7; the D is unclear. Germline loops: CDR1 MNHEY, CDR2 SVGEGT. This CDR3 is 14 amino acids long. Trimming left V 3 bases short and J 2 bases short, with 11 bases between. The CDR3 DNA reads as TGTGCCAGCAGTTATACAGTAGCTACCTACGAGCAGTACTTC. Protein: CASSYTVATYEQYF.

This clonotype occurred many times. CDR3 sequence reads: CASSRLAGPSDEQFF. CDR3 nucleotides: TGTGCCAGCAGCCGTCTAGCGGGACCCAGCGATGAGCAGTTCTTC. The rearrangement joins TRBV7-2 to TRBJ2-1, with 9 bases fitting TRBD2. The germline V gene encodes CDR1 SGHTA and CDR2 FQGNSA. The CDR3 is made up of 15 amino acids. The trim removed 5 bases at V and 8 bases at J, leaving 10 bases unmatched.

The chain combines TRBV7-8 with TRBJ1-4; 7 positions agree with TRBD1. Germline CDR1 reads SGHVS; CDR2 reads FQNEAQ. The CDR3 sequence is 14 residues long. After removal of 5 bases from V and 11 bases from J, the junction contained 11 bases not matched to a gene. The CDR3 nucleotides are TGTGCCAGCAGCCGCGACAGGGCAGGGGGTAAACTGTTTTTT. As protein: CASSRDRAGGKLFF.

This clonotype was seen only a few times. This chain links TRBV29-1 with TRBJ2-1; 10 bases are shared with TRBD2. This CDR3 has 16 amino acids. Germline CDR1 SQVTM, CDR2 ANQGSEA. Trimming removed 0 bases from V and 6 bases from J; junction bases left unmatched: 8. The CDR3 is CSVEDFLAGVVNEQFF. CDR3 in DNA: TGCAGCGTTGAAGATTTCCTAGCGGGAGTAGTCAATGAGCAGTTCTTC.

This clonotype was detected only a few times. J is TRBJ1-1 and V is TRBV12-3 or TRBV12-4; D is uncertain. The CDR3 is 12 residues long. The V gene lost 2 bases and the J gene lost 3 bases, with 4 bases spanning the gap. The CDR3 nucleotides read TGTGCCAGCAGTTTACCACACACTGAAGCTTTCTTT. Its protein product is CASSLPHTEAFF.

This clonotype turned up a few times. V is TRBV6-5 and J is TRBJ1-5; no clear D gene. The CDR3 runs to 14 residues. Germline V gives CDR1 MNHEY, CDR2 SVGAGI. Trimming shortened V by 2 bases and J by 3 bases, and 8 bases separated the two germline ends. Here the CDR3 reads CASSYGRSNQPQHF. CDR3 coding DNA: TGTGCCAGCAGTTACGGGAGATCCAATCAGCCCCAGCATTTT.

This clonotype was seen a handful of times. The chain carries TRBV12-3 or TRBV12-4 and TRBJ2-1; weak D call: TRBD2 (5 bases). CDR3 length: 13 amino acids. The germline V and J ends were trimmed by 4 bases and 6 bases, with 10 bases remaining between them. CDR3 sequence: CASSYTRINEQFF. The CDR3 DNA is TGTGCCAGCAGTTACACTAGAATCAATGAGCAGTTCTTC.

The chain recombines TRBV7-2 with TRBJ2-7; 9 bases are shared with TRBD1. V shed 3 bases, J shed 5 bases, and the junction held 8 bases outside the gene matches. CDR1 is SGHTA, CDR2 FQGNSA, per germline. The CDR3 has 15 residues. CDR3 coding DNA: TGTGCCAGCAGCTTCTCCGGGACAGGGACCCACGAGCAGTACTTC. Protein sequence: CASSFSGTGTHEQYF.

V is TRBV5-1 and J is TRBJ2-7; D remains unclear. Trimming removed 0 bases at V and 1 base at J, with 8 bases between. The germline CDR1 and CDR2 sequences are SGHRS and YFSETQ. The CDR3 length is 14 residues. The CDR3 DNA sequence: TGCGCCAGCAGCTTGGGTTGGCAGTCCTACGAGCAGTACTTC. Protein product: CASSLGWQSYEQYF.

This clonotype has a count of ten or more. The gene calls are TRBV20-1 and TRBJ2-1, with 8 bases fitting TRBD2. Per germline, CDR1 DFQATT and CDR2 SNEGSKA (reference sequence). CDR3 length: 14 amino acids. The J segment lost 3 bases and the V segment lost 6 bases, leaving 7 bases of the junction unmatched. The CDR3 loop is CSARAGAGYNEQFF. CDR3 nucleotides: TGCAGTGCGCGAGCGGGGGCCGGCTACAATGAGCAGTTCTTC.

This clonotype was recorded many times. This chain uses TRBV5-1 with TRBJ1-4; D remains ambiguous. There are 15 residues in the CDR3. Between the trimmed V and J ends, which lost 4 bases and 3 bases, there was a span of 13 bases. CDR1 is SGHRS and CDR2 is YFSETQ in the germline V gene. In DNA, the CDR3 is TGCGCCAGCAGCCAACGACAAGCCCCTAATGAAAAACTGTTTTTT. Its protein is CASSQRQAPNEKLFF.

The CDR3 protein is CATSDLTVAGTDTQYF. DNA of the CDR3: TGTGCCACCAGTGACCTGACAGTAGCTGGCACAGATACGCAGTATTTT. The rearrangement links TRBV24-1 to TRBJ2-3, with D maybe TRBD1 (5 bases). Trimming stripped 4 bases from V and 1 base from J, with 14 bases between. This CDR3 has 16 residues. The germline V gene has CDR1 KGHDR and CDR2 SFDVKD.

The CDR3 here is CASSLGWDRGYEQYF. Written as DNA, the CDR3 is TGTGCCAGCAGTTTAGGCTGGGACAGGGGTTACGAGCAGTACTTC. The V gene is TRBV12-3 or TRBV12-4, the J gene TRBJ2-7; 10 bases map to TRBD1. V shed 1 base, J shed 4 bases, and the junction held 4 bases outside the gene matches. The CDR3 runs 15 residues.